The rows below give T cell receptor beta chains drawn from one sample of a study of blood T cells in healthy people across ages. TCRdb fed the 5' RACE reads into MiXCR, producing one record per CDR3 protein. The sample holds about 760,000 distinct CDR3 sequences, 20% to 25% seen once. This sample also appeared in a second study, on T cells of mothers and their children.

The material sequenced was blood. These receptors were collected from a boy aged 5-17 years in good health. Each CDR3 is given with its conserved first and last residue. A D gene is named only where the DNA matches it firmly. Where a row states a size, it is once, few, many or the class of an expanded clone; other rows omit it.

d_call j_call clone_size v_call cdr3_aa cdr3_nt
. TRBJ2-3 . TRBV20-1 CSALGAAFSTDTQYF TGCAGTGCCCTTGGAGCAGCCTTTAGCACAGATACGCAGTATTTT
. TRBJ2-5 . TRBV12-5 CASGSTTGDAETQYF TGTGCTAGTGGTTCGACCACGGGGGACGCTGAGACCCAGTACTTC
. TRBJ2-1 . TRBV24-1 CATSDVAGPTEQFF TGTGCCACCAGTGATGTAGCTGGGCCCACTGAGCAGTTCTTC
. TRBJ2-7 . TRBV7-8 CASSLSSGFEQYF TGTGCCAGCAGCTTATCATCAGGGTTCGAGCAGTACTTC
. TRBJ2-7 . TRBV20-1 CSARVRRPCEQYF TGCAGTGCTAGAGTGCGACGGCCTTGCGAGCAGTACTTC
. TRBJ1-1 . TRBV7-2 CASRHTSGEYTEAFF TGTGCCAGCAGACACACCTCGGGGGAGTACACTGAAGCTTTCTTT
. TRBJ2-7 few TRBV4-1 CASSQEDKTSYEQYF TGCGCCAGCAGCCAAGAAGACAAAACTTCCTACGAGCAGTACTTC
TRBD2 TRBJ2-2 . TRBV3-1 CTSSQGLAGNTGELFF TGTACCAGCAGCCAAGGCCTAGCGGGGAACACCGGGGAGCTGTTTTTT
TRBD2 TRBJ2-5 . TRBV12-5 CASGSMTSGAQETQYF TGTGCTAGTGGTTCCATGACTAGCGGGGCCCAAGAGACCCAGTACTTC
. TRBJ2-1 few TRBV10-3 CAISEADSSSYNEQFF TGTGCCATCAGTGAGGCGGACAGCAGCTCCTACAATGAGCAGTTCTTC
. TRBJ1-3 . TRBV4-3 CASSLTRLSGNTIYF TGCGCCAGCAGCCTAACCCGGCTCTCTGGAAACACCATATATTTT
TRBD1 TRBJ1-2 few TRBV7-9 CASSKGQDLYGYTF TGTGCCAGCAGCAAGGGACAGGATCTCTATGGCTACACCTTC
. TRBJ1-5 few TRBV20-1 CSARDSARVGGNQPQHF TGCAGTGCTAGAGATTCGGCCCGCGTGGGGGGCAATCAGCCCCAGCATTTT
. TRBJ2-7 few TRBV7-2 CASSYEGSYEQYF TGTGCCAGCAGCTATGAGGGGAGCTACGAGCAGTACTTC
. TRBJ2-2 few TRBV4-1 CASSQEGVNTGELFF TGCGCCAGCAGCCAAGAAGGGGTGAACACCGGGGAGCTGTTTTTT
. TRBJ2-1 few TRBV25-1 CASSGLDNEQFF TGTGCCAGCAGTGGTCTAGACAATGAGCAGTTCTTC
. TRBJ1-4 few TRBV5-1 CASSFDANEKLFF TGCGCCAGCAGCTTCGATGCTAATGAAAAACTGTTTTTT
TRBD1 TRBJ1-2 . TRBV12-3/TRBV12-4 CASSSPDRGLYGYTF TGTGCCAGCAGTTCACCGGACAGGGGCCTCTATGGCTACACCTTC
TRBD2 TRBJ2-1 . TRBV7-3 CASTLIGTSSNEQFF TGTGCCAGCACCTTAATAGGGACTAGCTCCAATGAGCAGTTCTTC
. TRBJ1-2 . TRBV6-5 CATIGAGERFYGYTF TGTGCCACCATTGGGGCCGGGGAAAGGTTTTATGGCTACACCTTC
TRBD2 TRBJ2-1 . TRBV7-2 CASSSSTLAGLSGEQFF TGTGCCAGCAGCTCATCTACACTAGCGGGACTAAGTGGTGAGCAGTTCTTC
TRBD2 TRBJ2-5 few TRBV28 CASRRWGSGYQETQYF TGTGCCAGCAGGCGGTGGGGTAGCGGGTACCAAGAGACCCAGTACTTC
. TRBJ2-3 few TRBV5-1 CASSLGVKGDTQYF TGCGCCAGCAGCTTGGGCGTCAAAGGAGATACGCAGTATTTT
. TRBJ2-1 . TRBV20-1 CSASTQNNEQFF TGCAGTGCTAGTACCCAGAACAATGAGCAGTTCTTC
TRBD1 TRBJ2-5 . TRBV29-1 CSVVGTGEETQYF TGCAGCGTTGTAGGGACAGGGGAAGAGACCCAGTACTTC
. TRBJ2-3 few TRBV29-1 CSVVRGAGDTQYF TGCAGCGTTGTCCGGGGGGCAGGAGATACGCAGTATTTT